A single sample gave rise to the 23 T cell receptor beta chains below, sequenced in a study of identical twins. MiXCR, run by TCRdb on the 5' RACE reads, gives a single entry per CDR3 protein. The sample lists about 220,000 distinct CDR3 sequences, 6% to 8.5% occurring once. In addition, the sample was reused for a study of yellow fever vaccine responses in identical twins.

The sample taken for sequencing was CD8+ T cells sorted from blood. The source of these receptors is a woman in her late teens or twenties in good health.

This clonotype was detected a few times. The V gene is TRBV6-1, the J gene TRBJ1-1; 7 bases align to TRBD1. Trimming at V came to 7 bases and at J to 4 bases, leaving 9 bases not matched to a gene. The CDR3 has 14 amino acids. CDR1 and CDR2 from the germline V gene are MNHNS and SASEGT. The CDR3 bases are TGTGCCAGCACCCAAACAGGGGAAGGCACTGAAGCTTTCTTT. Protein product: CASTQTGEGTEAFF.

The V gene is TRBV9, the J gene TRBJ2-1; D gene ambiguous. The germline V gene encodes CDR1 SGDLS and CDR2 YYNGEE. The length of the CDR3 is 13 residues. V was clipped by 4 bases and J by 7 bases, with 12 bases between them. The CDR3 is CASSPDLGNEQFF. CDR3 in DNA: TGTGCCAGCAGCCCCGACCTGGGGAATGAGCAGTTCTTC.

In this sample, this clonotype turned up a few times. The chain links TRBV6-5 to TRBJ2-2, with 9 bases aligning to TRBD1. Germline V gives CDR1 MNHEY, CDR2 SVGAGI. Germline trimming cut 3 bases from V and 6 bases from J; bases unmatched to any gene: 17. CDR3 length: 19 residues. The CDR3 DNA reads TGTGCCAGCAGTTATGACACAGACCCGGGACAGGGAGGTTCCGGGGAGCTGTTTTTT. It translates to CASSYDTDPGQGGSGELFF.

This clonotype appeared a few times. This chain joins TRBV7-9 and TRBJ2-7; D might be TRBD2 (5 bases). V lost 1 base, J lost 6 bases, and 13 bases lay in between. The CDR3 sequence is 14 residues long. Germline V gene lookup returns CDR1 SEHNR and CDR2 FQNEAQ (reference sequence). Here the CDR3 reads CASSLEWAGIEQYF. The CDR3 nucleotides are TGTGCCAGCAGCTTAGAATGGGCGGGCATCGAGCAGTACTTC. Together with reference TRBV7-9 and TRBJ2-7, the CDR3 gives the full variable domain: DTGVSQNPRHKITKRGQNVTFRCDPISEHNRLYWYRQTLGQGPEFLTYFQNEAQLEKSRLLSDRFSAERPKGSFSTLEIQRTEQGDSAMYLCASSLEWAGIEQYFGPGTRLTVT.

Only a few counts were recorded for this clonotype. This CDR3 is CAISESGGTYEQYF. The CDR3 nucleotides are TGTGCCATCAGTGAGTCAGGGGGAACGTACGAGCAGTACTTC. The chain is built from TRBV10-3 and TRBJ2-7; D perhaps matches TRBD1 (6 bases). V lost 0 bases and J lost 4, with 10 bases in between. Per germline, CDR1 ENHRY and CDR2 SYGVKD. CDR3 size: 14 residues.

Ten or more counts support this clonotype. This chain uses TRBV2 with TRBJ1-5; D might be TRBD1 (5 bases). The germline V and J ends were trimmed by 5 bases and 2 bases, with 10 bases remaining between them. CDR1 and CDR2 from the germline V gene are SNHLY and FYNNEI. The CDR3 sequence is 14 residues long. CDR3 protein: CASSQGRGNQPQHF. Written as DNA, the CDR3 is TGTGCCAGCAGTCAGGGACGCGGCAATCAGCCCCAGCATTTT.

The chain carries TRBV29-1 and TRBJ1-1, with D perhaps matching TRBD1 (5 bases). The CDR3 contains 13 residues. Trimming took 0 bases from V and 4 from J, leaving 9 bases between them. Germline values: CDR1 SQVTM, CDR2 ANQGSEA. In DNA, the CDR3 is TGCAGCGTTGAAGATCTCGGGGGCACTGAAGCTTTCTTT. As protein: CSVEDLGGTEAFF.

The CDR3 sequence is CASSDRDSFNEKLFF. CDR3 nucleotide sequence: TGTGCCAGCAGCGACCGGGACAGCTTTAATGAAAAACTGTTTTTT. This chain joins TRBV4-2 and TRBJ1-4; TRBD1 agrees at 7 bases. This CDR3 comprises 15 residues. The V gene end was trimmed by 5 bases and the J gene end by 4 bases; junction bases not matched to a gene: 7. Germline lookup yields CDR1 LGHNA and CDR2 YNFKEQ.

There are a few counts of this clonotype. The V and J genes are TRBV24-1 and TRBJ1-1, with D hard to call. Germline CDR1 reads KGHDR; CDR2 reads SFDVKD. The CDR3 extends over 11 amino acids. Trimming took 5 bases from V and 9 from J, leaving 9 bases between them. Here the CDR3 reads CATSGSGQAFF. CDR3 bases: TGTGCCACCAGTGGTTCGGGTCAAGCTTTCTTT.

This clonotype was found many times. The chain uses TRBV20-1 and TRBJ2-7, with D possibly TRBD1 on 6 matching bases. Trimming took 3 bases from V and 1 from J, leaving 7 bases between them. Germline lookup yields CDR1 DFQATT and CDR2 SNEGSKA (reference sequence). The CDR3 is 12 amino acids. CDR3 sequence: CSASTGSYEQYF. CDR3 coding DNA: TGCAGTGCTAGCACAGGGTCCTACGAGCAGTACTTC.

The CDR3 protein is CASSQDMEGYTF. CDR3 nucleotide sequence: TGTGCCAGCAGCCAAGATATGGAAGGCTACACCTTC. This chain uses TRBV4-2 with TRBJ1-2, with D unclear. Trimming cost V 0 bases and J 8 bases, with 7 bases left between them. The CDR3 has 12 residues. Per the germline V gene, CDR1 is LGHNA and CDR2 is YNFKEQ.

This clonotype was seen only a few times. This chain links TRBV7-9 with TRBJ2-7; D uncertain. Germline V gene data show CDR1 as SEHNR and CDR2 as FQNEAQ (reference sequence). The CDR3 has 12 amino acids. The V end lost 1 base, the J end lost 5 bases, and 6 bases lay between the germline ends. CDR3 sequence: CASSLGAHEQYF. The CDR3 DNA is TGTGCCAGCAGCTTAGGGGCGCACGAGCAGTACTTC.

This rearrangement joins TRBV20-1 to TRBJ2-3; D unresolved. Germline CDR1 reads DFQATT; CDR2 reads SNEGSKA (reference sequence). Trimming took off 0 bases at V and 0 bases at J, with 7 bases between the two ends. The CDR3 has 14 residues. The CDR3 nucleotides read TGCAGTGCTAGAGATATATACAGCACAGATACGCAGTATTTT. This gives the protein CSARDIYSTDTQYF.

Notes on this clonotype: A single base separates this from a much larger clone, so it may be a read error. DNA of the CDR3: TGTGCCAGCAGCGTAGTGGGCACCACAGATACGCAGTATTTT. The encoded protein is CASSVVGTTDTQYF. V gene TRBV9 combines with J gene TRBJ2-3; no firm D call. CDR3 size: 14 residues. Per the germline V gene, CDR1 is SGDLS and CDR2 is YYNGEE. Trimming took 0 bases from V and 2 from J, leaving 7 bases between them.

This clonotype was found many times. The V and J genes are TRBV9 and TRBJ2-6; D is uncertain. The CDR3 has 15 amino acids. V lost 0 bases to trimming and J lost 2 bases, with 6 bases between them. Germline CDR1 is SGDLS and CDR2 is YYNGEE. CDR3 sequence: CASSVGTAGANVLTF. CDR3 DNA sequence: TGTGCCAGCAGCGTAGGCACAGCTGGGGCCAACGTCCTGACTTTC. The variable domain in full, with the rest retrieved from reference TRBV9 and TRBJ2-6, is DSGVTQTPKHLITATGQRVTLRCSPRSGDLSVYWYQQSLDQGLQFLIQYYNGEERAKGNILERFSAQQFPDLHSELNLSSLELGDSALYFCASSVGTAGANVLTFGAGSRLTVL.

This clonotype was recorded many times. The chain links TRBV7-9 to TRBJ1-1; 7 bases fit TRBD1. The V segment lost 1 base and the J segment 4 bases; nucleotides outside the gene matches: 3. The germline V gene has CDR1 SEHNR and CDR2 FQNEAQ (reference sequence). The CDR3 runs 14 residues. CDR3 sequence: CASSLVGGGTEAFF. The CDR3 nucleotides read TGTGCCAGCAGCTTAGTAGGGGGCGGCACTGAAGCTTTCTTT.

This clonotype has just a few counts. The chain carries TRBV6-5 and TRBJ1-1; 9 nucleotides align to TRBD1. The CDR3 contains 16 residues. Trimming removed 0 bases from V and 1 base from J; junction bases left unmatched: 3. Germline V gene lookup returns CDR1 MNHEY and CDR2 SVGAGI. The CDR3, as DNA: TGTGCCAGCAGTTACTCACGGACAGGGGAGAACACTGAAGCTTTCTTT. Its translation is CASSYSRTGENTEAFF.

This clonotype occurred many times. The chain couples TRBV24-1 to TRBJ2-1; D assignment may be TRBD1 or TRBD2 (5 bases each). With 4 bases removed from V and 10 bases from J, the gap between germline ends came to 10 bases. The CDR3 sequence is 12 residues long. CDR1 is KGHDR and CDR2 is SFDVKD in the germline V gene. CDR3 nucleotides: TGTGCCACCAGTGAGGGGGTTGGGGAGCAGTTCTTC. Translated, it gives CATSEGVGEQFF.

The rearrangement links TRBV10-2 to TRBJ2-7; D perhaps matches TRBD2 (6 bases). CDR1 is WSHSY, CDR2 SAAADI, per germline. V lost 6 bases, J lost 4 bases, and 19 bases lay in between. The CDR3 loop spans 15 amino acids. The CDR3 spells CASRAGTGGWYEQYV. CDR3 in DNA: TGCGCCAGCAGAGCCGGGACCGGGGGTTGGTACGAGCAGTACGTC.

The table lists this clonotype with many counts. The chain joins TRBV3-1 to TRBJ2-2; 9 positions match TRBD1. In germline, CDR1 is LGHDT, CDR2 YNNKEL (reference sequence). V was pared by 0 bases and J by 3 bases, with 14 bases of the junction left unmatched. CDR3 length equals 20 residues. The CDR3 region has the DNA TGTGCCAGCAGCCAAGACGCCGGGACAGGGTCGGGTTTCCACACCGGGGAGCTGTTTTTT. Its translation: CASSQDAGTGSGFHTGELFF.

Many counts were recorded for this clonotype. The V gene is TRBV20-1, the J gene TRBJ1-2, with D hard to call. Per the germline V gene, CDR1 is DFQATT and CDR2 is SNEGSKA (reference sequence). CDR3 size: 10 residues. V gave up 6 bases and J gave up 8 bases, with 10 bases separating them. The CDR3 DNA reads TGCAGTGCCGAGGGTGGAGGCTACACCTTC. This codes for CSAEGGGYTF.

This CDR3 is CASSYGFGLLNEQFF. The CDR3, as DNA: TGTGCCAGCAGTTACGGCTTCGGACTGCTCAATGAGCAGTTCTTC. This chain links TRBV6-5 with TRBJ2-1, with a possible D match to TRBD2 (5 bases). This CDR3 region has 15 residues. Per germline, CDR1 MNHEY and CDR2 SVGAGI. V gave up 2 bases and J gave up 6 bases, with 14 bases separating them.

V usage is TRBV7-8 and J usage is TRBJ2-7; no clear D. V was shortened by 3 bases and J by 4 bases, with 10 bases between the two germline ends. The CDR3 spans 13 residues. Germline CDR1 and CDR2: SGHVS and FQNEAQ. CDR3 nucleotide sequence: TGTGCCAGCAGCTTGACCCAGGATTACGAGCAGTACTTC. Protein: CASSLTQDYEQYF. Looking up the rest from reference TRBV7-8 and TRBJ2-7 gives the full variable domain: GAGVSQSPRYKVAKRGQDVALRCDPISGHVSLFWYQQALGQGPEFLTYFQNEAQLDKSGLPSDRFFAERPEGSVSTLKIQRTQQEDSAVYLCASSLTQDYEQYFGPGTRLTVT.